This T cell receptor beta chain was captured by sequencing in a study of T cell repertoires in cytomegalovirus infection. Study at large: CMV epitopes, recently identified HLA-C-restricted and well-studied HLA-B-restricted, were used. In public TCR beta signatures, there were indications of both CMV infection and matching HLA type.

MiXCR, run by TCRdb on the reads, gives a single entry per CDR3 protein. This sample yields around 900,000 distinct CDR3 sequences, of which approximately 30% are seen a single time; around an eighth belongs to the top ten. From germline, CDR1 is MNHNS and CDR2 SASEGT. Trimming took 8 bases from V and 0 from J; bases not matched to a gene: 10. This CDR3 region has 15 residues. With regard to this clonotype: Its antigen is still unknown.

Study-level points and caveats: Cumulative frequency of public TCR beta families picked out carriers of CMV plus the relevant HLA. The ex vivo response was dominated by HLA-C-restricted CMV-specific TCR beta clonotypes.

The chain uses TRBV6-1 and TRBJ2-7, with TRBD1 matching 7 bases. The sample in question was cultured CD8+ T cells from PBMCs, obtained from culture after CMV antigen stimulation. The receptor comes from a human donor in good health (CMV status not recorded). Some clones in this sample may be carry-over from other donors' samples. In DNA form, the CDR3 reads TGTGCCAGCCAACCCGGACAGGCGAGCTCCTACGAGCAGTACTTC. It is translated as CASQPGQASSYEQYF.